Following are 11 T cell receptor beta chains from one sample sequenced in a study of long-term antiretroviral therapy in people with HIV. Run at survey level, the immunoSEQ assay was version v3.0. Using immunoSEQ multiplex PCR, the repertoire was profiled, and TCRdb retains in-frame clones only, with some absent. The sample carries fewer than 30,000 clones, approximately 86% recorded once. Sequences were derived from unsorted PBMCs, sampled 2.7 years after starting antiretroviral therapy. The source is a man aged 35 to 55 with HIV.

The chain couples TRBV18 to TRBJ2-3; D unclear. The germline CDR1 and CDR2 sequences are KGHSH and LQKENI. V lost 0 bases, J lost 1 base, and 5 bases lay in between. CDR3 size: 14 residues. The CDR3 loop is CASSPPPGTDTQYF. The CDR3 nucleotides are TGTGCCAGCTCACCACCTCCTGGCACAGATACGCAGTATTTT.

This chain connects TRBV6-5 to TRBJ2-2; D may be TRBD1 (6 bases). Germline assignment: CDR1 MNHEY and CDR2 SVGAGI. V lost 6 bases, J lost 3 bases, and 14 bases lay in between. This CDR3 has 15 amino acids. CDR3 in amino acids: CASSNGQTYTGELFF. For the CDR3, the DNA is TGTGCCAGCAGCAACGGACAGACCTACACCGGGGAGCTGTTTTTT.

This chain joins TRBV7-8 and TRBJ2-5, with TRBD2 matching 10 bases. The V and J ends lost 1 base and 4 bases, in that order; junction bases with no gene match: 6. Germline V gene data show CDR1 as SGHVS and CDR2 as FQNEAQ. This CDR3 is built from 16 residues. CDR3 sequence reads: CASSLGWSGGAETQYF. CDR3 sequence (DNA): TGTGCCAGCAGCTTAGGTTGGAGCGGGGGGGCAGAGACCCAGTACTTC.

The chain has TRBV19 and TRBJ2-3, with 7 bases matching TRBD2. The CDR3 spans 15 residues. Trimming removed 9 bases from V and 0 bases from J; junction bases left unmatched: 9. Germline V gene data show CDR1 as LNHDA and CDR2 as SQIVND (reference sequence). CDR3 bases: TGTGCCAGCAACCCCGGGGGGTATAGCACAGATACGCAGTATTTT. Amino acid sequence: CASNPGGYSTDTQYF.

Here the CDR3 DNA reads TGTGCCAGCAGTTTACAGGGCGCCGACACCGGGGAGCTGTTTTTT. This codes for CASSLQGADTGELFF. This sequence joins TRBV11-3 and TRBJ2-2; D might be TRBD1 (6 bases). Trimming left V 6 bases short and J 3 bases short, with 14 bases between. The CDR3 spans 15 residues. In germline, CDR1 is SGHNT, CDR2 YENEEA.

The V gene is TRBV4-1, the J gene TRBJ1-2; D is ambiguous. In germline, CDR1 is MGHRA, CDR2 YSYEKL. There are 13 residues in the CDR3. V lost 0 bases and J 7 bases, leaving 9 bases between the germline ends. As DNA, the CDR3 is TGCGCCAGCAGCCAAGAATACCGCGGTGGCTACACCTTC. Translated: CASSQEYRGGYTF.

V gene TRBV2 combines with J gene TRBJ2-2; D is ambiguous. Germline V gene lookup returns CDR1 SNHLY and CDR2 FYNNEI. The CDR3 spans 14 residues. Trimming left V 1 base short and J 1 base short, with 4 bases between. CDR3 nucleotides: TGTGCCAGCAGTGAAGTATGGAACACCGGGGAGCTGTTTTTT. Its protein product is CASSEVWNTGELFF.

This chain joins TRBV30 and TRBJ1-6; TRBD1 aligns across 8 bases. Germline trimming cut 3 bases from V and 5 bases from J; bases unmatched to any gene: 9. The germline gives CDR1 GTSNPN, CDR2 SVGIG (reference sequence). The CDR3 has 16 amino acids. Here the CDR3 reads CAWRIQGARNNSPLHF. CDR3 coding DNA: TGTGCCTGGAGAATCCAGGGGGCTCGAAATAATTCACCCCTCCACTTT.

V and J are TRBV5-6 and TRBJ2-7, with 7 bases matching TRBD1. Germline CDR1 is SGHDT and CDR2 is YYEEEE. V lost 1 base and J lost 4; bases outside the gene matches: 8. The CDR3 totals 15 residues. This CDR3 reads CASSLTQGIVYEQYF. In nucleotides, the CDR3 is TGTGCCAGCAGCTTGACACAGGGGATCGTTTACGAGCAGTACTTC.

The chain joins TRBV6-6 to TRBJ2-1, with TRBD2 identical over 10 bases. V lost 2 bases to trimming and J lost 4 bases; unmatched junction nucleotides: 5. The V gene's germline CDR1 is MNHNY and CDR2 SVGAGI (reference sequence). There are 16 residues in the CDR3. CDR3 region: CASSYGVSGGYNEQFF. In nucleotides, the CDR3 is TGTGCCAGCAGTTACGGTGTTAGCGGGGGGTACAATGAGCAGTTCTTC.

The rearrangement uses TRBV7-9 and TRBJ2-1; 11 positions match TRBD2. Germline V gene lookup returns CDR1 SEHNR and CDR2 FQNEAQ (reference sequence). CDR3 length: 17 amino acids. V gave up 4 bases and J gave up 4 bases; unmatched junction bases: 9. CDR3: CASSSLRTSGRYNEQFF. DNA of the CDR3: TGTGCCAGCAGCTCTCTAAGGACTAGCGGGCGTTACAATGAGCAGTTCTTC.